This section outlines one T cell receptor (beta chain) sequence together with its context. This entry comes from a study of blood T cell repertoires in COVID-19. The overall study: PBMCs, B-cell-depleted T cells, or T cells provided the cDNA or gDNA that made up the material.

The study recruited people aged about 18 to 95 years across approximately 25 US areas. The study assigned cohorts using participant-reported clinical history. The CDR3 is 12 amino acids. V was cut by 8 bases and J by 3 bases, with 9 bases left in between. Germline V CDR1 and CDR2: MNHEY, SVGAGI. TCRdb's table, derived via immunoSEQ multiplex PCR, lists solely in-frame clones and lacks some. The sample includes more than 200,000 clones, around 80% of them seen just once. The rearrangement links TRBV6-5 to TRBJ2-3; D call uncertain. Sequencing was performed on PBMCs or T cells enriched from blood (not recorded which). This TCR was sampled from a man under 40 with acute COVID-19. In DNA, the CDR3 is TGTGCCAGCCGTCCCGGGACAGATACGCAGTATTTT. Amino acids: CASRPGTDTQYF.